This TCR beta chain derives from a study of brain T cells in children with intractable seizures. Study observations and caveats: Absence of clones before surgery may stem from lower sequencing depth.

Sequencing was performed with immunoSEQ multiplex PCR; in TCRdb, only in-frame clones are kept and a portion is missing. The sample contains hundreds of thousands of clones, 93% of which appear only once. Time point given: blood from clinic visit 5 months post-surgery; TSC patient then seizure free. Sequencing was limited to surgery cases with top T cell transcript signatures in brain tissue. Before surgery, patients took at least one anti-epileptic drug. Note on this clone: The target antigen is unknown.

The CDR3 consists of 15 residues. The V gene lost 0 bases and the J gene lost 0 bases, with 6 bases spanning the gap. Germline loops: CDR1 GTSNPN, CDR2 SVGIG (reference sequence). The receptor was derived from a boy in the first two years of life with tuberous sclerosis and intractable seizures. The input for sequencing was peripheral blood, taken 4 to 5 months after surgery. The rearrangement links TRBV30 to TRBJ1-6; D is unresolved. The CDR3 loop reads CAWSVRSSYNSPLHF. The CDR3 nucleotides read TGTGCCTGGAGTGTACGCAGCTCCTATAATTCACCCCTCCACTTT.